The sequence of this T cell receptor (beta chain) was determined in a study of T cells in localized non-small cell lung cancer. Study-level findings and limits: Only one tumor region went through sequencing, so heterogeneity may still be there. The study found T cell clonality highest in uninvolved adjacent lung, above tumor. Elevated blood T cell density was associated with longer overall survival.

CDR3 length equals 17 residues. With 6 bases removed from V and 0 bases from J, the gap between germline ends came to 20 bases. The V gene's germline CDR1 is SGHNT and CDR2 YENEEA. Assay: immunoSEQ multiplex PCR; the TCRdb copy retains only in-frame clones and omits some. Of about 4,400 clones in the sample, approximately 21% are singletons; the top ten hold around 5%. By share of the sample, this clone is medium-sized. The antigen is unknown. The sequencing here drew on lung tumor tissue, taken before any cancer treatment. This chain uses TRBV11-3 with TRBJ1-1; D may be TRBD1 (6 bases). This sequence was found in an older female donor with stage I lung adenocarcinoma. The CDR3 sequence is CASSSVTGPHMNTEAFF. For the CDR3, the DNA is TGTGCCAGCAGTTCCGTGACAGGTCCCCACATGAACACTGAAGCTTTCTTT.